This T cell receptor (beta chain) was found in a study of tumor-infiltrating lymphocytes in primary liver carcinoma. Starting from 400 to 500 ng of total RNA, TCR beta cDNA was produced with a primer in the constant region. It was through three nested multiplex PCR rounds of slightly modified ARM-PCR that TCR beta libraries arose. PCR rounds one and two used TRBV1-TRBV30 forward primers with a C-beta reverse primer for roughly 10 cycles each. A single record per CDR3 protein comes from TCRdb applying MiXCR to the multiplex PCR reads. The sample holds approximately 110,000 distinct CDR3 sequences; 55% to 65% are singletons and the top ten take approximately 9.9%. The CDR3 has 15 residues. Germline CDR1 and CDR2: SGHDN and FVKESK. V was pared by 10 bases and J by 6 bases, with 22 bases between. Unsorted bulk tissue, roughly 20-32 mg of it, served as the source for co-extraction of RNA and DNA.

The sequence was collected from a woman in her fifties or sixties with primary liver carcinoma and hepatitis B virus infection. The sequenced sample consisted of liver tumor tissue from sampling region 1. Subset specified: tumor region T1, superior pole. The chain links TRBV14 to TRBJ2-1; D is perhaps TRBD2 (6 bases). The CDR3 region has the DNA TGTGCCAACAGGCAGGCAATTAGCGGACTCAATGAGCAGTTCTTC. Translation gives CANRQAISGLNEQFF.